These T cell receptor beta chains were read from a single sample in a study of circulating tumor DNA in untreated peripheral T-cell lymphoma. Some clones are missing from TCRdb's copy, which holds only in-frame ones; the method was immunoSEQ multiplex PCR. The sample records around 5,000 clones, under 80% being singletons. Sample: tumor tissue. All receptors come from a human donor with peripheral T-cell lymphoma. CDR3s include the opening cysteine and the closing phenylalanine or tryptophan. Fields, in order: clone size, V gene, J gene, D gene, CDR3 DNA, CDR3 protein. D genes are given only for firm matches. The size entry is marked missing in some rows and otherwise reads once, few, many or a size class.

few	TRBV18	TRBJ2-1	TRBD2	TGTGCCAGCTCACCACGGACTAGCGGATACAATGAGCAGTTCTTC	CASSPRTSGYNEQFF
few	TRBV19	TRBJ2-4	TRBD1	TGTGCCAGTAGTCAGCGGGACAGGGATGACATTCAGTACTTC	CASSQRDRDDIQYF
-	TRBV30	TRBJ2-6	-	TGTGCCTGGCCCAGGGGCCCTGGGGCCAACGTCCTGACTTTC	CAWPRGPGANVLTF
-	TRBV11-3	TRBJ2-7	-	TGTGCCAGCAGCTTAGATTTAATAAACAGGGTACCTTACGAGCAGTACTTC	CASSLDLINRVPYEQYF
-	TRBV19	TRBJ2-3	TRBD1	TGTGCCAGTAGCTTACAGGGGGCCCTAACAGATACGCAGTATTTT	CASSLQGALTDTQYF
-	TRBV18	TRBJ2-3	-	TGTGCCAGCTCACTGACTCAATTCACAGATACGCAGTATTTT	CASSLTQFTDTQYF
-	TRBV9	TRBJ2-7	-	TGTGCCAGCAGCGTAGGACCACTCAACGAGCAGTACTTC	CASSVGPLNEQYF
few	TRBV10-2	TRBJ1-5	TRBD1	TGCGCCAGCAGCTTTCGAGGGGGCGGCAATCAGCCCCAGCATTTT	CASSFRGGGNQPQHF
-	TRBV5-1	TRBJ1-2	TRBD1	TGCGCCAGCAGCTTGGAGATACAGGGGAGTGGCTACACCTTC	CASSLEIQGSGYTF
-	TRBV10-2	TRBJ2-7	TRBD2	TGCGCCAGCAGTGCCCCCGGGACTAGCGGGTCCTCCTACGAGCAGTACTTC	CASSAPGTSGSSYEQYF
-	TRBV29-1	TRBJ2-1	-	TGCAGCGTTGATTGGCAGGGGGGAAGCGGGAGATCCTACAATGAGCAGTTCTTC	CSVDWQGGSGRSYNEQFF
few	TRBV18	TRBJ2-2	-	TGTGCCAGCTCTGGCGGGACCGGGGAGCTGTTTTTT	CASSGGTGELFF
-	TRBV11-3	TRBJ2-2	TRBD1	TGTGCCAGCAGCGCCGGGACAGGTTCCACCGGGGAGCTGTTTTTT	CASSAGTGSTGELFF
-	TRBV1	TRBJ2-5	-	TGCGCCAGCAGCCAAGATCTGACAGGGGTCTGGGAGACCCAGTACTTC	CASSQDLTGVWETQYF
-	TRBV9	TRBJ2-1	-	TGTGCCAGCAGCGTAGCCCTAGCCTACAATAAGCAGTTCTTC	CASSVALAYNKQFF
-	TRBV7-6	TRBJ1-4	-	TGTGCCAGCAGCTTGGGGGGTTGGGAGAATGAAAAACTGTTTTTT	CASSLGGWENEKLFF
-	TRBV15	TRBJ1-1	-	TGTGCCACCAGCAGAGATCAGGCAGGGCCTGAAGCTTTCTTT	CATSRDQAGPEAFF
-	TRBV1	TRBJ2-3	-	TGCGCCAGCAGCCAAGAAATTTACCCAGATACGCAGTATTTT	CASSQEIYPDTQYF
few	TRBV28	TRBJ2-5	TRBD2	TGTGCCAGCAGTTTATCTTTTCTAGCGGATATCCAAGAGACCCAGTACTTC	CASSLSFLADIQETQYF
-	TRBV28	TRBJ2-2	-	TGTGCCAGCATTACTCCCTCGGGGAACACCGGGGAGCTGTTTTTT	CASITPSGNTGELFF
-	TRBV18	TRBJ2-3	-	TGTGCCAGCTCACTAAACAATCCTCTTACAGATACGCAGTATTTT	CASSLNNPLTDTQYF
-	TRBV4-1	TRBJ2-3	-	TGCGCCAGCAGTCCGCGGGCTAGTGGGGGGGATACGCAGTATTTT	CASSPRASGGDTQYF
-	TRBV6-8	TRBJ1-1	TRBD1	TGTGCCAGCAGTTACTCAAGGGGGCTTGCGAACACTGAAGCTTTCTTT	CASSYSRGLANTEAFF
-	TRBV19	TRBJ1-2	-	TGTGCCAGTAGTATAAGCAGCTATGGCTACACCTTC	CASSISSYGYTF
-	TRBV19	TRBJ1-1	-	TGTGCCAGTAGTATCCAGACAAACACTGAAGCTTTCTTT	CASSIQTNTEAFF
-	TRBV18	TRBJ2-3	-	TGTGCCAGCTCACGTAGTGGGACTAGCACAGATACGCAGTATTTT	CASSRSGTSTDTQYF
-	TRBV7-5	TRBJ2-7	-	TGTGCCAGAGAGGGTAGCGGGATCAAGTCACTCTACGAGCAGTACTTC	CAREGSGIKSLYEQYF
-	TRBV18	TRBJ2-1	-	TGTGCCAGCTCACCGGGAGGCAATGAGCAGTTCTTC	CASSPGGNEQFF
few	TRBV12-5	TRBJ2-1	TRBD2	TGTGCTAGTGGTTTGAGTAGCGGGATTCTCTCCTACAATGAGCAGTTCTTC	CASGLSSGILSYNEQFF
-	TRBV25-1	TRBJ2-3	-	TGTGCCAGCAGTCAAAATACAGGGGATACGCAGTATTTT	CASSQNTGDTQYF
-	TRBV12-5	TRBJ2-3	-	TGTGCCAGCGGGGGACAGGGTGCAACTAGCACAGATACGCAGTATTTT	CASGGQGATSTDTQYF
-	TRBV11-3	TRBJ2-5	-	TGTGCCAGCAGCTCCACCAGTGGTCGGCGAGAGACCCAGTACTTC	CASSSTSGRRETQYF
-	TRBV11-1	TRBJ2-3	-	TGTGCCAGCAGCCCCCAAGCCCGGGGAGCAGATACGCAGTATTTT	CASSPQARGADTQYF
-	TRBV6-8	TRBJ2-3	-	TGTGCCAGCAGTTACGGCTCCTGGAGTGCAGATACGCAGTATTTT	CASSYGSWSADTQYF
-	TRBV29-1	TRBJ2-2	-	TGCAGCGTTGGGAAGGGAGCCGGGGAGCTGTTTTTT	CSVGKGAGELFF
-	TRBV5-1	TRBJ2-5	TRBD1	TGCGCCAGCAGCTTGGTTTCGACAGGGATGGGAGAGACCCAGTACTTC	CASSLVSTGMGETQYF
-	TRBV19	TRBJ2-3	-	TGTGCCAGTAGTGGGTCAAACACAGATACGCAGTATTTT	CASSGSNTDTQYF